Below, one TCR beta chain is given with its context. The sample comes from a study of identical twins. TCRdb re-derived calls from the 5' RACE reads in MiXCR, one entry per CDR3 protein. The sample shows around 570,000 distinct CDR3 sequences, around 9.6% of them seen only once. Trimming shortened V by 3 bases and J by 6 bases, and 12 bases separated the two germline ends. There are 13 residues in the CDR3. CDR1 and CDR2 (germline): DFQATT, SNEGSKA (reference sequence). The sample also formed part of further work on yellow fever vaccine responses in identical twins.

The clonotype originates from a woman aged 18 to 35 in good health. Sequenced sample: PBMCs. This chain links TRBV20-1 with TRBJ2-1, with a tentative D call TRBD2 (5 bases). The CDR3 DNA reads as TGCAGTGCTAGTAGCGAGCCTCTCAATGAGCAGTTCTTC. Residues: CSASSEPLNEQFF.